The 9 T cell receptor beta chains in this list originate from one sample, sequenced in a study of blood T cell repertoires in COVID-19. Assay used: immunoSEQ multiplex PCR; TCRdb lists only in-frame clones, some missing. The sample consists of about 380,000 clones, 88% of them appearing once. Sequencing was done on a sample of PBMCs or T cells enriched from blood (not recorded which). All receptors come from a woman aged 18-29 years who had recovered from COVID-19.

This clone was seen more than once but under ten times. This CDR3 reads CASSAGTGALSTEAFF. CDR3 coding DNA: TGTGCCAGCAGCGCCGGGACAGGGGCCTTGAGTACTGAAGCTTTCTTT. The chain is built from TRBV11-1 and TRBJ1-1, with 10 bases identical to TRBD1. CDR1 is SGHAT, CDR2 FQDESV, per germline (reference sequence). CDR3 length equals 16 residues. V trimming: 5 bases; J trimming: 5 bases; junction bases outside the gene matches: 11. Full variable domain (outside the CDR3, taken from reference TRBV11-1 and TRBJ1-1): EAEVAQSPRYKITEKSQAVAFWCDPISGHATLYWYRQILGQGPELLVQFQDESVVDDSQLPKDRFSAERLKGVDSTLKIQPAELGDSAMYLCASSAGTGALSTEAFFGQGTRLTVV.

The V and J genes are TRBV18 and TRBJ1-6; TRBD1 matches 10 bases. The V segment lost 6 bases and the J segment 8 bases; nucleotides outside the gene matches: 10. Germline V gene sequence: CDR1 KGHSH, CDR2 LQKENI. The CDR3 is 16 residues long. This chain's CDR3 is CASSPLRDRGYSPLHF. The DNA of the CDR3 is TGTGCCAGCTCCCCTCTGCGGGACAGGGGCTATTCACCCCTCCACTTT.

The rearrangement joins TRBV2 to TRBJ2-7, with 7 bases fitting TRBD1. The V segment lost 8 bases and the J segment 6 bases; nucleotides outside the gene matches: 13. The CDR3 contains 14 residues. Germline CDR1 and CDR2: SNHLY and FYNNEI. CDR3 loop: CASQRQGKGGEQYF. The CDR3 nucleotides are TGTGCCAGCCAGCGACAGGGTAAGGGCGGCGAGCAGTACTTC.

The chain carries TRBV4-2 and TRBJ1-1; tentative D call: TRBD1 (5 bases). Trimming pared 6 bases from V and 3 bases from J, leaving 11 bases between. Germline values: CDR1 LGHNA, CDR2 YNFKEQ. This CDR3 comprises 13 residues. CDR3 amino acids: CASRSSGYTEAFF. Written as DNA, the CDR3 is TGTGCCAGCAGAAGTTCAGGGTACACTGAAGCTTTCTTT.

This rearrangement joins TRBV30 to TRBJ2-7; D is perhaps TRBD1 (6 bases). Trimming removed 8 bases at V and 6 bases at J, with 14 bases between. CDR1 is GTSNPN and CDR2 is SVGIG in the germline V gene (reference sequence). CDR3 length: 11 amino acids. The DNA for the CDR3 is TGTGCCGCTGAGTTGGGGGCCGAGCAGTACTTC. This sequence encodes CAAELGAEQYF.

This clone showed up just once. CDR3 sequence reads: CASSLAARGASYNEQFF. CDR3 in DNA: TGTGCCAGCAGCTTAGCGGCTCGGGGGGCGTCCTACAATGAGCAGTTCTTC. This rearrangement joins TRBV7-3 to TRBJ2-1, with D maybe TRBD2 (7 bases). The CDR3 contains 17 residues. Trimming shortened V by 2 bases and J by 1 base, and 15 bases separated the two germline ends. The germline CDR1 and CDR2 sequences are SGHTA and FQGTGA.

As DNA, the CDR3 is TGTGCCAGCACTATAACGATGGCAGATACGCAGTATTTT. It codes for CASTITMADTQYF. The chain employs TRBV2 and TRBJ2-3; D remains ambiguous. CDR3 length: 13 residues. Trimming removed 7 bases from V and 4 bases from J, with 12 bases in between. Germline loops: CDR1 SNHLY, CDR2 FYNNEI.

The chain employs TRBV5-1 and TRBJ2-3; D is ambiguous. The CDR3 runs to 14 residues. Germline CDR1 SGHRS, CDR2 YFSETQ. Deletions cut 0 bases from V and 2 bases from J, with 7 bases between. As DNA, the CDR3 is TGCGCCAGCAGCTTGGGCGTTCTCACAGATACGCAGTATTTT. It yields the protein CASSLGVLTDTQYF.

The gene calls are TRBV10-2 and TRBJ2-1; 13 positions match TRBD2. Germline V gene data show CDR1 as WSHSY and CDR2 as SAAADI. The CDR3 covers 17 residues. Unmatched junction bases numbered 6, after V lost 7 bases and J lost 0 bases. In nucleotides, the CDR3 is TGCGCCAGCACGGGGACTAGCGGGGATCTCTCCTACAATGAGCAGTTCTTC. Translating it yields CASTGTSGDLSYNEQFF.